Below, 3 T cell receptor beta chains from the same sample are listed, as sequenced in a study of blood T cell repertoires in COVID-19. Produced via immunoSEQ multiplex PCR; TCRdb's table is partial and in-frame only. Seen here are tens of thousands of clones, just under 85% observed once, and the top ten hold over 30%. Sequenced material: peripheral blood. These receptors all come from a man in his 70s with acute or convalescent COVID-19.

The V call is TRBV5-6, the J call TRBJ2-6; D is uncertain. The germline CDR1 and CDR2 sequences are SGHDT and YYEEEE. With 3 bases removed from V and 0 bases from J, the gap between germline ends came to 7 bases. The CDR3 loop spans 15 amino acids. This CDR3 reads CASSSDTSGANVLTF. CDR3 coding DNA: TGTGCCAGCAGCTCAGACACCTCTGGGGCCAACGTCCTGACTTTC.

CDR3 region: CASSLRGSSGGNNEQFF. CDR3 nucleotides: TGTGCCAGCAGCCTAAGGGGATCTAGCGGGGGGAACAATGAGCAGTTCTTC. The chain links TRBV11-2 to TRBJ2-1, with 11 positions matching TRBD2. This CDR3 has 17 amino acids. V lost 5 bases and J lost 5; bases outside the gene matches: 11. CDR1 is SGHAT, CDR2 FQNNGV, per germline.

V usage is TRBV27 and J usage is TRBJ2-7; 13 bases are shared with TRBD2. This CDR3 region has 16 residues. Per the germline V gene, CDR1 is MNHEY and CDR2 is SMNVEV (reference sequence). Trimming at V came to 5 bases and at J to 1 base, leaving 5 bases not matched to a gene. This CDR3 reads CASSPRGLAGSYEQYF. The CDR3 DNA sequence: TGTGCCAGCAGTCCCAGGGGACTAGCGGGATCCTACGAGCAGTACTTC.